The clone carrying this TCR beta chain has more than one count but fewer than ten. Its antigen is undetermined. CDR3 and TCR beta VDJ profiling relied on a genomic DNA template. TCRdb itself ran the reads through MiXCR, one entry per CDR3 protein. Of under 350,000 distinct CDR3 sequences in the sample, about three fifths were seen once. The V and J ends lost 1 base and 2 bases, in that order; junction bases with no gene match: 8. The CDR3 has 16 residues. Germline V lookup: CDR1 SGHNT, CDR2 YENEEA. The sample comes from a study of CD8+CD57+ T cells in acquired aplastic anemia. Study information: Sorting CD4+ and CD8+ cells gave DNA averaging about 3.3 ug. Findings and caveats of the study: Levels of CD8+ Simpson's diversity were not significantly distinct in patients versus controls.

Sequenced patients had shown CD8+CD57+ cell expansion by flow cytometry. Among the patients, all had severe acquired aplastic anemia. Input material: sorted CD4+, CD8+, or CD8+CD57+ T cells (not recorded which) from PBMCs. The genes are TRBV11-3 and TRBJ2-7, with TRBD1 identical over 7 bases. The source of this sequence is a human donor with aplastic anemia. CDR3 sequence reads: CASSLGSGQRAYEQYF. In DNA form, the CDR3 reads TGTGCCAGCAGCTTAGGTTCGGGACAGAGGGCCTACGAGCAGTACTTC.